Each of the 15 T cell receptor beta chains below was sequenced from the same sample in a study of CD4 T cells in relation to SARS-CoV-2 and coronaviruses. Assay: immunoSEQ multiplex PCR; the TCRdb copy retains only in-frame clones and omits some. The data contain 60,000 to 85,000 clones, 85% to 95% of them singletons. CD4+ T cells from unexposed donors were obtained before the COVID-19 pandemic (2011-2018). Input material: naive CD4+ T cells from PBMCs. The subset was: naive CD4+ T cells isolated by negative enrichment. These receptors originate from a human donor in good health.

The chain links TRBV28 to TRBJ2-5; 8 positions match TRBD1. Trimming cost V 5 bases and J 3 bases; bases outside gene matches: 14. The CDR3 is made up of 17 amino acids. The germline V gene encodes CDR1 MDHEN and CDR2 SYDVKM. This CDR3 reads CASSPIENWTGKETQYF. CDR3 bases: TGTGCCAGCAGTCCAATCGAAAACTGGACAGGGAAAGAGACCCAGTACTTC.

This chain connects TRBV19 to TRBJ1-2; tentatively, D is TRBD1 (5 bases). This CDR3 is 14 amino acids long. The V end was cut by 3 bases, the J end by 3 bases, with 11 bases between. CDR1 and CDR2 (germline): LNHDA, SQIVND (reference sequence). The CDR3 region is CASSIGRRDYGYTF. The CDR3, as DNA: TGTGCCAGTAGTATCGGTCGCAGGGACTATGGCTACACCTTC.

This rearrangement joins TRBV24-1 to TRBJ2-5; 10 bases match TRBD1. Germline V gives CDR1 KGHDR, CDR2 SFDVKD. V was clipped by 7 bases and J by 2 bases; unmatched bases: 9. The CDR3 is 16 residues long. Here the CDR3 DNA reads TGTGCCACCAGCCAAGCCGGGACAGGGGTTCAAGAGACCCAGTACTTC. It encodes CATSQAGTGVQETQYF.

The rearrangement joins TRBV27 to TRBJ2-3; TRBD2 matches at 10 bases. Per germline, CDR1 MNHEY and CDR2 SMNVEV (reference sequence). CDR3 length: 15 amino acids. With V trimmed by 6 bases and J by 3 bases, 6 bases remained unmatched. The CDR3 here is CASSPRTSGTDTQYF. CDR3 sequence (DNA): TGTGCCAGCAGCCCGAGGACTAGCGGAACAGATACGCAGTATTTT.

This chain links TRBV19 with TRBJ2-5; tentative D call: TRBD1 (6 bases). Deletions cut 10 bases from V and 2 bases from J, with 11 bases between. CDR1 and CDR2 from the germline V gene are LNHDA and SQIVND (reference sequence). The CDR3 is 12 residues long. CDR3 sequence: CATRTAQETQYF. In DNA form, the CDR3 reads TGTGCCACCAGGACAGCGCAAGAGACCCAGTACTTC.

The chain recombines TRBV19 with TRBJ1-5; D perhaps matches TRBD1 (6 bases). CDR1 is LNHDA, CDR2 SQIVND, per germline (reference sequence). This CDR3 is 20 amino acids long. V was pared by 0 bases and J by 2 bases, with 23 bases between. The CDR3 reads CASSIDWGGPTGTGNQPQHF. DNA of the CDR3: TGTGCCAGTAGTATAGATTGGGGGGGCCCGACAGGAACCGGCAATCAGCCCCAGCATTTT.

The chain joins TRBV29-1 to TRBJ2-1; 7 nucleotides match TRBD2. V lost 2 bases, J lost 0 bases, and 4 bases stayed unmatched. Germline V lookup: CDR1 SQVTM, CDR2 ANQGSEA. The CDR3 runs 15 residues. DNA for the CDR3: TGCAGCGTTGAACCGGGACTACACTCCTACAATGAGCAGTTCTTC. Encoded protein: CSVEPGLHSYNEQFF.

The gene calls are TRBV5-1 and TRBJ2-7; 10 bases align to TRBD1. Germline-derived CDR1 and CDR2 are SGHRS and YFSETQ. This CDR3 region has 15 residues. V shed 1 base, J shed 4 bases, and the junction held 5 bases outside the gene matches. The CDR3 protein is CASSLNPGQGYEQYF. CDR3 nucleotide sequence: TGCGCCAGCAGCTTGAATCCGGGACAGGGGTACGAGCAGTACTTC.

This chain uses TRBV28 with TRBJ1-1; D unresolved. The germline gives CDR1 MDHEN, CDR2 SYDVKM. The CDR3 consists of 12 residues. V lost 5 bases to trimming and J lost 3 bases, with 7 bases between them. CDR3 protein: CASSIPYTEAFF. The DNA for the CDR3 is TGTGCCAGCAGTATCCCATACACTGAAGCTTTCTTT.

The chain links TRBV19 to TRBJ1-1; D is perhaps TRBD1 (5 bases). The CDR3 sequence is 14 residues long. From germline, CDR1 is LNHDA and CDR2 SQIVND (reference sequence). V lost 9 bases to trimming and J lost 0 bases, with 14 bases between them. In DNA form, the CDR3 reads TGTGCCAGCGGAAAACAGGCAGTGAACACTGAAGCTTTCTTT. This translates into CASGKQAVNTEAFF.

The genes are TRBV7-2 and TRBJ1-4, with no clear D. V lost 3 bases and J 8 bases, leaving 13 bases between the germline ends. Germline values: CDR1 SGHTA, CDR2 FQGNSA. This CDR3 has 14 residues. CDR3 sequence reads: CASSFGSRREKLFF. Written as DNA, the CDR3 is TGTGCCAGCAGCTTCGGTTCCAGGAGGGAAAAACTGTTTTTT.

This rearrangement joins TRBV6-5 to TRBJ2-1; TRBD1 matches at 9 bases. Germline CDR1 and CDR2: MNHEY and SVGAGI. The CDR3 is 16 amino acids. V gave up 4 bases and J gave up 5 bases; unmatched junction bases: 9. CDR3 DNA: TGTGCCAGCAGTTCGGACAGGGGACACCCAAACAATGAGCAGTTCTTC. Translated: CASSSDRGHPNNEQFF.

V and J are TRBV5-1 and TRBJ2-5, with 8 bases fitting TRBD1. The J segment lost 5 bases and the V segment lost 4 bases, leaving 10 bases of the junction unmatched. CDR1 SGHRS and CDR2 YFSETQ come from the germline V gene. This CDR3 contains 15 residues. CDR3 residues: CASSRGQGVRETQYF. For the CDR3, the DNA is TGCGCCAGCAGCAGAGGACAGGGTGTACGCGAGACCCAGTACTTC.

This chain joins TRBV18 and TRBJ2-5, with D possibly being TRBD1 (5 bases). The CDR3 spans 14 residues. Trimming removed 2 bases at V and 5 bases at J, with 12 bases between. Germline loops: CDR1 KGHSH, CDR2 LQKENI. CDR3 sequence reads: CASSPMEGAETQYF. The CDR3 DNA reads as TGTGCCAGCTCACCAATGGAAGGGGCGGAGACCCAGTACTTC.

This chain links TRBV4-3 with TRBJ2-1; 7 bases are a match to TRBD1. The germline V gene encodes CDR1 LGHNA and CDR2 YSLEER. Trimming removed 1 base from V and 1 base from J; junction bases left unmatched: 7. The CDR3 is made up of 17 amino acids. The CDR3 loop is CASSQVSTGDSYNEQFF. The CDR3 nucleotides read TGCGCCAGCAGCCAAGTGAGTACAGGGGATTCCTACAATGAGCAGTTCTTC.